This T cell receptor (beta chain) derives from a study of blood T cells in healthy people across ages. This clonotype was counted only a few times. The V gene's germline CDR1 is SEHNR and CDR2 FQNEAQ (reference sequence). The CDR3 totals 16 residues. V gave up 0 bases and J gave up 5 bases; unmatched junction bases: 8. With a J-beta primer mix and a sample-barcoded 5' primer, a second PCR ran about 7 to 11 cycles. Each single sample gave us at least 3 million CDR3-containing paired-end reads. TCRdb independently ran MiXCR on the 5' RACE reads; one entry per CDR3 protein. This table has roughly 1,100,000 distinct CDR3 sequences, 20% to 25% appearing once. The same data also contributed to another study, on T cells of mothers and their children.

The TCR sequence derives from a girl aged 2-10 years in good health. The sample was blood. This sequence joins TRBV7-9 and TRBJ2-3, with 7 bases identical to TRBD1. CDR3 sequence reads: CASSLAPGQLKDTQYF. Here the CDR3 DNA reads TGTGCCAGCAGCTTAGCGCCGGGACAGCTCAAAGATACGCAGTATTTT. Drawing the rest from reference TRBV7-9 and TRBJ2-3, the complete variable domain is DTGVSQNPRHKITKRGQNVTFRCDPISEHNRLYWYRQTLGQGPEFLTYFQNEAQLEKSRLLSDRFSAERPKGSFSTLEIQRTEQGDSAMYLCASSLAPGQLKDTQYFGPGTRLTVL.